In its sample, the clone carrying this T cell receptor (beta chain) was seen once. These data come from a study of blood T cell repertoires in COVID-19. Study summary: Spain, Italy and the United States supplied samples that represented acute and convalescent COVID-19. The cDNA or gDNA used as material had been derived from T cells, B-cell-depleted T cells, or PBMCs.

As handled by the study authors: By means of reference gene primer amplification, nucleated cell counts were estimated. Produced via immunoSEQ multiplex PCR; TCRdb's table is partial and in-frame only. That table supplies the V and J calls and clone size; D and trimming were determined from the DNA. The data contain roughly 60,000 clones, about four fifths of them seen just once; the ten biggest clones take up 25%. This CDR3 is 16 amino acids long. With V trimmed by 0 bases and J by 4 bases, 5 bases remained unmatched. Germline CDR1 is LNHNV and CDR2 is YYDKDF (reference sequence). The source material was peripheral blood. This chain uses TRBV15 with TRBJ2-1; 8 bases line up with TRBD2. The receptor's source is a human donor in a cohort sampled during active COVID-19. Here the CDR3 DNA reads TGTGCCACCAGCAGAGATTGGGAGCGGGGGTACAATGAGCAGTTCTTC. Its translation is CATSRDWERGYNEQFF.